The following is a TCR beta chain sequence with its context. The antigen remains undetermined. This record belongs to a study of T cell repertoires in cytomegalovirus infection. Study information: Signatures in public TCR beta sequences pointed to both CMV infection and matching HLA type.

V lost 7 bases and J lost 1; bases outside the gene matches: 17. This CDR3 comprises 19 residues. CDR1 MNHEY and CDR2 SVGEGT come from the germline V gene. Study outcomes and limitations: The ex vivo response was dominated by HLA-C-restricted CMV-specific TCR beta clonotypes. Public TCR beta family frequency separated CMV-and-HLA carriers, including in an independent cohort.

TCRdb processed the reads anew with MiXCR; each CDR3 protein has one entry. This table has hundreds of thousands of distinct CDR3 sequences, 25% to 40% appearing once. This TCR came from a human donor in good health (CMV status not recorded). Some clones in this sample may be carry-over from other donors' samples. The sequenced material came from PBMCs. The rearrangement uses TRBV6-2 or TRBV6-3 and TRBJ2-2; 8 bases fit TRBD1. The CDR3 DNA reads TGTGCCAGCAATAAGGAGGTGTCAGGGGGCTTTAGGAACACCGGGGAGCTGTTTTTT. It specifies CASNKEVSGGFRNTGELFF.